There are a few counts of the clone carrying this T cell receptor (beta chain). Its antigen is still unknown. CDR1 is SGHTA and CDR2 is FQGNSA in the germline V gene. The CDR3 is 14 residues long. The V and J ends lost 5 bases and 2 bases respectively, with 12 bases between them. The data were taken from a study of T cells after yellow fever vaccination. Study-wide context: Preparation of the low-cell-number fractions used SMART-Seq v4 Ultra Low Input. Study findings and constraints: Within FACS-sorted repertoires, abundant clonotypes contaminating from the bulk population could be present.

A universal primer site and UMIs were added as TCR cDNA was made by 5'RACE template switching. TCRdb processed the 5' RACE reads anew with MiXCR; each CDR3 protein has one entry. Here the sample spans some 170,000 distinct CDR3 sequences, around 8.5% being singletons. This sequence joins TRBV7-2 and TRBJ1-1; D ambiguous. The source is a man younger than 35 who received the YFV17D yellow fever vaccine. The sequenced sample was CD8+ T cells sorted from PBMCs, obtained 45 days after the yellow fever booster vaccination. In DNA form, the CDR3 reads TGTGCCAGCAGCCGATTCGGATCTAACACTGAAGCTTTCTTT. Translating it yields CASSRFGSNTEAFF.